The next 20 T cell receptor beta chains were all read from a single sample in a study of CXCR3-negative and CXCR3-positive naive CD8 T cells. Notes on the study in general: Naive cells positive for CXCR3 carried more hydrophobic TRB CDR3s than CXCR3-negative ones.

The TRB libraries of cDNA were built by UMI-labeled 5' RACE. From its re-call of the 5' RACE reads, TCRdb lists each CDR3 protein once, without DNA. The repertoire table contains about 120,000 distinct CDR3 sequences. The antigens of these receptors remain unknown. Sequences were obtained from naive CXCR3+ CD8+ T cells from blood. Subset: CD45RO-CCR7+CD27+CD95- naive CD8+ T cells expressing CXCR3 (TNR3+). These receptors were collected from a human donor in good health. Some clones in this sample may be carry-over from other donors' samples.

This chain links TRBV12-3 or TRBV12-4 with TRBJ2-7. This CDR3 region has 13 residues. CDR3 amino acids: CASTLGSRNEQYF.

V is TRBV3-1 and J is TRBJ2-4. From germline, CDR1 is LGHDT and CDR2 YNNKEL (reference sequence). The CDR3 is made up of 12 amino acids. The CDR3 loop is CASSEWANIQYF.

The CDR3: CASSYPGAYEQYF. The chain links TRBV6-2 or TRBV6-3 to TRBJ2-7. Germline CDR1 and CDR2: MNHEY and SVGEGT. CDR3 length: 13 residues.

This sequence joins TRBV2 and TRBJ2-7; TCRdb indicates TRBD2, and absent DNA this call remains unverified. The length of the CDR3 is 15 residues. CDR1 and CDR2 (germline): SNHLY, FYNNEI. The CDR3 loop reads CASSEASGTTYEQYF.

V gene TRBV7-9 combines with J gene TRBJ2-1; TCRdb reports TRBD2, a call that lacks DNA to check it against. CDR1 is SEHNR, CDR2 FQNEAQ, per germline (reference sequence). CDR3 length equals 15 residues. The CDR3 protein is CASSAPSGSHNEQFF.

This CDR3 reads CSARDGWTSGEQYF. V is TRBV20-1 and J is TRBJ2-7; TCRdb reports TRBD2, a call that lacks DNA to check it against. The CDR3 totals 14 residues. From germline, CDR1 is DFQATT and CDR2 SNEGSKA (reference sequence).

The chain links TRBV28 to TRBJ1-6. Germline V lookup: CDR1 MDHEN, CDR2 SYDVKM. The CDR3 has 11 residues. The CDR3 is CASSLNKDLHF.

The chain uses TRBV28 and TRBJ2-1; lacking DNA, the TRBD2 call made by TCRdb goes unchecked. Germline loops: CDR1 MDHEN, CDR2 SYDVKM. The CDR3 covers 17 residues. Here the CDR3 reads CASSPELAGGPGNEQFF.

The chain employs TRBV7-2 and TRBJ2-3; the D call from TCRdb, TRBD2, cannot be confirmed without DNA. The CDR3 contains 17 residues. Germline V CDR1 and CDR2: SGHTA, FQGNSA. CDR3 sequence: CASSLFPTGGPSDTQYF.

The V and J genes are TRBV13 and TRBJ2-7; the TCRdb D gene call, TRBD1, has no DNA to confirm it. The CDR3 is made up of 14 amino acids. The V gene's germline CDR1 is PRHDT and CDR2 FYEKMQ (reference sequence). The chain's CDR3 is CASRLRGNSYEQYF.

The V gene is TRBV7-9, the J gene TRBJ1-6; the D call of TRBD1 rests on TCRdb alone, since no DNA is present to check it. Germline CDR1 SEHNR, CDR2 FQNEAQ (reference sequence). This CDR3 is 17 amino acids long. CDR3 loop: CASSPHPRQGQDSPLHF.

CDR3 loop: CASSDRFTEAFF. This chain connects TRBV27 to TRBJ1-1. Germline V gene sequence: CDR1 MNHEY, CDR2 SMNVEV (reference sequence). This CDR3 contains 12 residues.

The chain has TRBV6-5 and TRBJ1-3; TCRdb proposes TRBD1, but this gene call is untestable without DNA. Per the germline V gene, CDR1 is MNHEY and CDR2 is SVGAGI. CDR3 length: 20 amino acids. CDR3 protein: CASSYSGTGRGPYSGNTIYF.

V and J are TRBV5-6 and TRBJ2-1; TCRdb's D call, TRBD2, is unchecked because there is no DNA. The CDR3 runs 15 residues. Germline CDR1 reads SGHDT; CDR2 reads YYEEEE. CDR3 amino acids: CASSPRVWVYNEQFF.

The J gene is TRBJ2-7, the V gene TRBV29-1; the D call from TCRdb, TRBD1, cannot be confirmed without DNA. The germline CDR1 and CDR2 sequences are SQVTM and ANQGSEA. The CDR3 is made up of 16 amino acids. CDR3 residues: CSVEDPGTGSQRGQYF.

This chain uses TRBV7-8 with TRBJ1-5; the TRBD1 assignment by TCRdb is unverifiable without DNA. The CDR3 runs to 16 residues. Germline V gene lookup returns CDR1 SGHVS and CDR2 FQNEAQ. The CDR3 sequence is CASSLVSDRGNQPQHF.

The chain is built from TRBV6-5 and TRBJ2-5; TCRdb picks TRBD1, but there is no DNA to check that call. The CDR3 contains 15 residues. The germline CDR1 and CDR2 sequences are MNHEY and SVGAGI. This chain's CDR3 is CASSQGITIQETQYF.

The chain recombines TRBV27 with TRBJ2-1; with no DNA, the TCRdb D assignment of TRBD2 cannot be verified. The germline CDR1 and CDR2 sequences are MNHEY and SMNVEV (reference sequence). The length of the CDR3 is 17 residues. The CDR3 sequence is CASSTLQGSGSYNEQFF.

The V gene is TRBV28, the J gene TRBJ2-1; there is no DNA to check the TCRdb D call of TRBD1. CDR1 and CDR2 from the germline V gene are MDHEN and SYDVKM. This CDR3 has 15 residues. The CDR3 reads CASSPDWGLYNEQFF.

V usage is TRBV6-6 and J usage is TRBJ2-7; TCRdb designates TRBD1, a call that cannot be tested without DNA. Germline CDR1 and CDR2: MNHNY and SVGAGI (reference sequence). CDR3 length: 12 residues. CDR3 region: CASSQTGVEQYF.